This T cell receptor beta chain was sequenced in a study of tumor-infiltrating lymphocytes in primary liver carcinoma. Unsorted bulk tissue, roughly 20-32 mg of it, served as the source for co-extraction of RNA and DNA. Starting material of around 490 ng total RNA yielded TCR beta cDNA via a constant-region primer. Nested multiplex PCR, run for three rounds with slightly modified ARM-PCR, yielded TCR beta libraries. Both of the initial two PCR rounds ran for about 9 cycles and employed TRBV1-TRBV30 forward primers alongside a C-beta reverse primer. TCRdb reprocessed the multiplex PCR reads with MiXCR, giving one entry per CDR3 protein. The profile shows some 95,000 distinct CDR3 sequences, about 70% of them singletons. Concerning this clonotype: Germline and junction disagree at one end, which may indicate a read error.

This CDR3 spans 16 amino acids. In germline, CDR1 is SEHNR, CDR2 FQNEAQ (reference sequence). The rearrangement uses TRBV7-9 and TRBJ2-1, with 7 bases that match TRBD2. The clonotype was recovered from a man between 40 and 49 years old with primary liver carcinoma and hepatitis B virus infection. The sample taken for sequencing was tumor-adjacent normal liver tissue. The CDR3 DNA is TGTGCCAGCAGCCCGTGCAGGGCGGGAGTCTGGGATGAGCAGTTTTTC. This gives the protein CASSPCRAGVWDEQFF.